This T cell receptor (beta chain) was retrieved from a study of T cell repertoires in cytomegalovirus infection. Study information: TCR beta signatures that were public indicated CMV infection and matching HLA type. Notes on the study in general: In two of eight donors, the top clonotype was HLA-C-restricted CMV-specific. Cumulated frequencies of public TCR beta families served to identify carriers of CMV plus the relevant HLA.

Via MiXCR, TCRdb re-called the reads, giving one row per CDR3 protein. The sample yields approximately 250,000 distinct CDR3 sequences, approximately 22% seen once. Trimming left V 10 bases short and J 0 bases short, with 12 bases between. Germline lookup yields CDR1 SGHTA and CDR2 FQGNSA. CDR3 length equals 13 residues. As concerns this clonotype: As yet, its antigen is unknown.

The sequence was obtained from a human donor in good health (CMV status not recorded). Some clones in this sample may be carry-over from other donors' samples. The sequenced sample consisted of CD8+ T cells from PBMCs. This chain uses TRBV7-2 with TRBJ1-2; perhaps TRBD1 as D (6 bases). The DNA of the CDR3 is TGTGCCAACTTAAGGGGGGCTAACTATGGCTACACCTTC. This sequence encodes CANLRGANYGYTF. The whole variable domain, remainder taken from reference TRBV7-2 and TRBJ1-2, is GAGVSQSPSNKVTEKGKDVELRCDPISGHTALYWYRQSLGQGLEFLIYFQGNSAPDKSGLPSDRFSAERTGGSVSTLTIQRTQQEDSAVYLCANLRGANYGYTFGSGTRLTVV.